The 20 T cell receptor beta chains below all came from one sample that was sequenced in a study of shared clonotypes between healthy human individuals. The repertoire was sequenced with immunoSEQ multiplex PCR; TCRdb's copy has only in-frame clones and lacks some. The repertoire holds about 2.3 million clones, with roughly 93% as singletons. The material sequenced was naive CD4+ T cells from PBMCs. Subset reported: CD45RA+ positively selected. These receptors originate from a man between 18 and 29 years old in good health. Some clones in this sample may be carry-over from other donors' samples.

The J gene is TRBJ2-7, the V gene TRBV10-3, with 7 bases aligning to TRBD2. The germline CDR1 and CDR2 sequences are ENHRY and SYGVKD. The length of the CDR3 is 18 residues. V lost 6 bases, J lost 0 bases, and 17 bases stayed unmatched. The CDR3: CAISRQSAGASSSYEQYF. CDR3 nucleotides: TGTGCCATCAGCCGTCAGAGTGCGGGAGCTTCAAGCTCCTACGAGCAGTACTTC.

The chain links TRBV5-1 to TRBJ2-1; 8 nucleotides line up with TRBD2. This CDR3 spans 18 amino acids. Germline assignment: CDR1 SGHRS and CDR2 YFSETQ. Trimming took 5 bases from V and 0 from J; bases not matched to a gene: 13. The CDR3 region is CASRAQLGGRSSYNEQFF. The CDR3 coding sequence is TGCGCCAGCAGAGCTCAACTCGGCGGGAGGAGCTCCTACAATGAGCAGTTCTTC. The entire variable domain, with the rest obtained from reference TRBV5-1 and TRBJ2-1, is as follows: KAGVTQTPRYLIKTRGQQVTLSCSPISGHRSVSWYQQTPGQGLQFLFEYFSETQRNKGNFPGRFSGRQFSNSRSEMNVSTLELGDSALYLCASRAQLGGRSSYNEQFFGPGTRLTVL.

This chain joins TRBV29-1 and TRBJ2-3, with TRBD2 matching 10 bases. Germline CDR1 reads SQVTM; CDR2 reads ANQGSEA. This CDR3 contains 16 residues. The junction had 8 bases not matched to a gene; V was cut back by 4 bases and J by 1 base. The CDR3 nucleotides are TGCAGCGTTGCTCTCGGGCTAGCGGGAGGCACAGATACGCAGTATTTT. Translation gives CSVALGLAGGTDTQYF.

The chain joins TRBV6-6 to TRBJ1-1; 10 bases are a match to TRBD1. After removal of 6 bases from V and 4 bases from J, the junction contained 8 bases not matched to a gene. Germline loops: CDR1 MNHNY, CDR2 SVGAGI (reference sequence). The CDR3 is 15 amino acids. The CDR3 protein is CASSSRQGAVTEAFF. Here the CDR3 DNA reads TGTGCCAGCAGCTCCCGACAGGGGGCGGTCACTGAAGCTTTCTTT.

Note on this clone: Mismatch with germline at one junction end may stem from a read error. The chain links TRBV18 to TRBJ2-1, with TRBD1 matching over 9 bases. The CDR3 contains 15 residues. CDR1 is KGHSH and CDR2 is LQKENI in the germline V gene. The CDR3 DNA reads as TGTGCCAGCTCAGCTGGACAGGGGCGCTACTATGAGCAGTTCTTC. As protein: CASSAGQGRYYEQFF.

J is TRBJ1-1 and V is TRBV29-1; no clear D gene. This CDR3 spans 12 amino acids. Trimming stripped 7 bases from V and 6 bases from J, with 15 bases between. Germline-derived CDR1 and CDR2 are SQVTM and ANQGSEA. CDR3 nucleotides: TGCAGCGCCTCTCTGTGGGAGGCTGAAGCTTTCTTT. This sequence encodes CSASLWEAEAFF.

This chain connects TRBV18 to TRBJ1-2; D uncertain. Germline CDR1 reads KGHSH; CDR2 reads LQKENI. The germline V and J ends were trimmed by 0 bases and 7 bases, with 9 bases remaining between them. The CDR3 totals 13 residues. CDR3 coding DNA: TGTGCCAGCTCACCACCAGGGAGAGGTGGCTACACCTTC. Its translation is CASSPPGRGGYTF. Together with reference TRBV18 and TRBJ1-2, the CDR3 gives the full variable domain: NAGVMQNPRHLVRRRGQEARLRCSPMKGHSHVYWYRQLPEEGLKFMVYLQKENIIDESGMPKERFSAEFPKEGPSILRIQQVVRGDSAAYFCASSPPGRGGYTFGSGTRLTVV.

In DNA form, the CDR3 reads TGTGCCAGCAGCTTAGGGCCATTCCTAAGTGGCAATGAGCAGTTCTTC. It yields the protein CASSLGPFLSGNEQFF. This chain joins TRBV7-2 and TRBJ2-1; D is undetermined. CDR1 is SGHTA and CDR2 is FQGNSA in the germline V gene. This CDR3 is built from 16 residues. Trimming removed 1 base at V and 6 bases at J, with 16 bases between.

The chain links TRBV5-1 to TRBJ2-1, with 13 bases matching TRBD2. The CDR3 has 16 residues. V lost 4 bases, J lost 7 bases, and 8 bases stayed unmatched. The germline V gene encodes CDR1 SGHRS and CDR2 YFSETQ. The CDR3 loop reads CASSITGTSGKNEQFF. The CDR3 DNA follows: TGCGCCAGCAGCATTACCGGGACTAGCGGGAAGAATGAGCAGTTCTTC.

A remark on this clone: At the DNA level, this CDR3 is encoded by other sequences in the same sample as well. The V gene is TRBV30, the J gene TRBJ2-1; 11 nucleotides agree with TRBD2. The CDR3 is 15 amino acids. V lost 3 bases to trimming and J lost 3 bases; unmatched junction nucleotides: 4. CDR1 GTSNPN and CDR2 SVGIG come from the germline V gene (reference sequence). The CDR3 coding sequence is TGTGCCTGGAGCACCGGGACTAGCGGCTACAATGAGCAGTTCTTC. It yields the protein CAWSTGTSGYNEQFF.

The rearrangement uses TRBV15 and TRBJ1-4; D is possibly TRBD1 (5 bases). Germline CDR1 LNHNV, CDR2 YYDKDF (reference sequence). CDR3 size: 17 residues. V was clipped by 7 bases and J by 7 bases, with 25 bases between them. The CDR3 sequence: CATKIGAYGGLAEKLFF. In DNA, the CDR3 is TGTGCCACCAAGATTGGAGCTTATGGGGGGTTGGCTGAAAAACTGTTTTTT.

The CDR3 sequence is CASSLRHRGRDQPQHF. The CDR3 DNA follows: TGTGCCAGCAGTTTACGCCATAGGGGGCGGGATCAGCCCCAGCATTTT. This chain joins TRBV28 and TRBJ1-5; 7 positions agree with TRBD1. CDR3 length equals 16 residues. Losses at the gene ends were 2 bases for V and 5 bases for J; bases not matched to a gene: 9. In germline, CDR1 is MDHEN, CDR2 SYDVKM.

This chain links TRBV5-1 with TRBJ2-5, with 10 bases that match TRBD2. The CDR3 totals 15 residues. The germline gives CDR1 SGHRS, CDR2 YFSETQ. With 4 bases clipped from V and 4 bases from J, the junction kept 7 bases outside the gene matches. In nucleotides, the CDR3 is TGCGCCAGCAGCAGGCTAGCGGGAGTGGGAGAGACCCAGTACTTC. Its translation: CASSRLAGVGETQYF.

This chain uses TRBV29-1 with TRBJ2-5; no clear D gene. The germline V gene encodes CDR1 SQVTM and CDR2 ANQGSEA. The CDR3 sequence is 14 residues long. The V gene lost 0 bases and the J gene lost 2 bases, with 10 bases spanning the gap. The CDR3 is CSVEDPQKQETQYF. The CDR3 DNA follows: TGCAGCGTTGAAGATCCCCAGAAACAAGAGACCCAGTACTTC.

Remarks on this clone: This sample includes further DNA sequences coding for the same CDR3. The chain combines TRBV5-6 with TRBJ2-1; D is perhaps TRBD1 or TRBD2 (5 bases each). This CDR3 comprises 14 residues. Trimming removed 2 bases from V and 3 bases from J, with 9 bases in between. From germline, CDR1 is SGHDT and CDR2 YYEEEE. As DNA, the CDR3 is TGTGCCAGCAGCTTTCGAGGGGTCTACAATGAGCAGTTCTTC. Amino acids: CASSFRGVYNEQFF.

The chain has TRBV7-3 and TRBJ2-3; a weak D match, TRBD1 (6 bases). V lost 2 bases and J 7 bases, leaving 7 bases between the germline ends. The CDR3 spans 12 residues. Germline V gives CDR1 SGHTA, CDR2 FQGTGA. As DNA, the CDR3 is TGTGCCAGCAGCTTACAGGGGAATACGCAGTATTTT. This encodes CASSLQGNTQYF. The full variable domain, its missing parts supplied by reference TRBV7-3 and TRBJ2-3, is GAGVSQTPSNKVTEKGKYVELRCDPISGHTALYWYRQSLGQGPEFLIYFQGTGAADDSGLPNDRFFAVRPEGSVSTLKIQRTERGDSAVYLCASSLQGNTQYFGPGTRLTVL.

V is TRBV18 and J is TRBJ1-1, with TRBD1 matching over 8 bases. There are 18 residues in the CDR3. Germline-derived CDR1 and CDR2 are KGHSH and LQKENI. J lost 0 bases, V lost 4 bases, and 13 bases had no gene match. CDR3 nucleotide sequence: TGTGCCAGCTCACTAACGGGACAGGTGGGGGGAATGAACACTGAAGCTTTCTTT. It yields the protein CASSLTGQVGGMNTEAFF.

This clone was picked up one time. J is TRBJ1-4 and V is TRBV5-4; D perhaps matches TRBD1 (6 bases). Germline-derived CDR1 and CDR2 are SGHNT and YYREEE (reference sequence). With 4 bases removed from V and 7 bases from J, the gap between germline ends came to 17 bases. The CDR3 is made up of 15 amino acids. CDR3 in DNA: TGTGCCAGCAGCGACAAACAGGGCACGGGTGAAAAACTGTTTTTT. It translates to CASSDKQGTGEKLFF.

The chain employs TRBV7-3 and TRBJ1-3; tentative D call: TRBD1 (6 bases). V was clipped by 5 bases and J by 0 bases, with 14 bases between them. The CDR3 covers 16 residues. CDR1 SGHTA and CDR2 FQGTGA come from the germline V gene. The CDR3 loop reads CASSPGAFSSGNTIYF. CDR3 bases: TGTGCCAGCAGCCCAGGGGCATTCAGCTCTGGAAACACCATATATTTT.

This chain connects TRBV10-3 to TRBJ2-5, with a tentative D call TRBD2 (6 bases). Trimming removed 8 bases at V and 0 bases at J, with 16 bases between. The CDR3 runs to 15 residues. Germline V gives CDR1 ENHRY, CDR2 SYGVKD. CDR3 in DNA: TGTGCCATCGCGGCAGTGGGAGGAAACCAAGAGACCCAGTACTTC. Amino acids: CAIAAVGGNQETQYF.